The sequence of this T cell receptor beta chain was determined in a study of blood T cell repertoires in COVID-19. Produced via immunoSEQ multiplex PCR; TCRdb's table is partial and in-frame only. The sample lists around 300,000 clones; roughly 90% were seen once. CDR3 length equals 15 residues. The germline CDR1 and CDR2 sequences are MDHEN and SYDVKM. Between the trimmed V and J ends, which lost 7 bases and 2 bases, there was a span of 15 bases. The specimen sequenced was peripheral blood. The rearrangement joins TRBV28 to TRBJ2-4, with a weak D call TRBD1 (6 bases). The origin of this receptor is a woman younger than 45 with active or convalescent COVID-19. The CDR3 DNA reads TGTGCCAGCACCCTAGCAGGGGCTCCCAAAAACATTCAGTACTTC. Translating gives CASTLAGAPKNIQYF.